The 3 T cell receptor beta chains in this list originate from one sample, sequenced in a study of OX40 agonist ivuxolimab in advanced cancers. Repertoires were generated with immunoSEQ multiplex PCR, while TCRdb's copy carries only in-frame clones and drops some. The sample records roughly 100,000 clones, about nine tenths being singletons. The sequences come from CD4+ or CD8+ T cells sorted from blood, collected in a trial of the OX40 agonist ivuxolimab. The receptors come from an adult with an advanced solid tumor such as melanoma, head and neck, liver or kidney cancer.

The chain employs TRBV18 and TRBJ1-1; D call uncertain. Per germline, CDR1 KGHSH and CDR2 LQKENI. The CDR3 loop spans 14 amino acids. The V gene lost 1 base and the J gene lost 3 bases, with 9 bases spanning the gap. The CDR3 nucleotides read TGTGCCAGCTCACCACGAGAAGAGTACACTGAAGCTTTCTTT. Translating it yields CASSPREEYTEAFF.

This chain uses TRBV6-6 with TRBJ2-7; 9 bases are a match to TRBD1. The ends lost 5 bases at V and 5 bases at J; junction bases unmatched: 10. Germline assignment: CDR1 MNHNY and CDR2 SVGAGI (reference sequence). This CDR3 has 15 residues. The CDR3 DNA reads TGTGCCAGCAGTATTACAGGGACAGGGAGGGACGAGCAGTACTTC. It encodes CASSITGTGRDEQYF.

The chain has TRBV28 and TRBJ1-2; 8 bases match TRBD1. The CDR3 consists of 16 residues. V lost 4 bases to trimming and J lost 4 bases; unmatched junction nucleotides: 11. Germline lookup yields CDR1 MDHEN and CDR2 SYDVKM. The CDR3 sequence is CASSSGRGLAGYGYTF. In nucleotides, the CDR3 is TGTGCCAGCAGTTCGGGCAGGGGGCTGGCAGGCTATGGCTACACCTTC.